The TCR beta chain described here comes from a study of T-cell memory formation after mild COVID-19. Study as a whole: Clusters of TCRs were largely donor specific.

Study results and limitations: A second wave expanding day 15 to 37 was CD4+-biased; contracting clones were balanced. Several responding clones turned up in pre-infection memory, indicating that cross-reactive memory may have taken part.

TCRalpha and TCRbeta libraries used 5'RACE with constant-segment primers and UMIs. TCRdb re-called the 5' RACE reads through MiXCR, storing one row per CDR3 protein. The repertoire has under 550,000 distinct CDR3 sequences, around 17% of them found once; the top ten carry around a fifth. On this clonotype itself: Its antigen remains unidentified.

Sequencing was performed on PBMCs or a T cell subset sorted from them (not recorded which). The TCR sequence derives from a man aged 18-30 years who had mild COVID-19 (a few samples of this study predate the infection). Cell type and time point are not known.

This CDR3 reads CASIGGHSGNTIYF. In DNA, the CDR3 is TGTGCCAGCATTGGGGGCCACTCTGGAAACACCATATATTTT. The chain has TRBV2 and TRBJ1-3; D is possibly TRBD1 (6 bases). Germline CDR1 and CDR2: SNHLY and FYNNEI. V was pared by 7 bases and J by 0 bases, with 10 bases between. The CDR3 sequence is 14 residues long.